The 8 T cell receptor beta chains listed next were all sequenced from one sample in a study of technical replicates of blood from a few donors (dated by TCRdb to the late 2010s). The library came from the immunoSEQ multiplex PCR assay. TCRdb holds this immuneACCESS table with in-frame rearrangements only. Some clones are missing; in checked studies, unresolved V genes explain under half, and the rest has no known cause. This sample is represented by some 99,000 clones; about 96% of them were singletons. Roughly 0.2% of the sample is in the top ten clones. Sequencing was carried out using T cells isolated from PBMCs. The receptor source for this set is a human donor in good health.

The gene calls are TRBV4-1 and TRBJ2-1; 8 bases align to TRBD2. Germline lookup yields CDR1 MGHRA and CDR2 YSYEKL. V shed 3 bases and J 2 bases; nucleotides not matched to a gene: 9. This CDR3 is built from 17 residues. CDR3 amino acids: CASSHLLTSDPYNEQFF. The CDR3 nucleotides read TGCGCCAGCAGCCACCTTTTGACTAGCGACCCCTACAATGAGCAGTTCTTC.

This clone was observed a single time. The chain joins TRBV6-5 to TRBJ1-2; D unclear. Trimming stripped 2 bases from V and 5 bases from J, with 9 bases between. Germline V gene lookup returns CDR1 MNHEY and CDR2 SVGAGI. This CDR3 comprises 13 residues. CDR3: CASSYTGVYGYTF. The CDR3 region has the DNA TGTGCCAGCAGTTACACCGGGGTTTATGGCTACACCTTC.

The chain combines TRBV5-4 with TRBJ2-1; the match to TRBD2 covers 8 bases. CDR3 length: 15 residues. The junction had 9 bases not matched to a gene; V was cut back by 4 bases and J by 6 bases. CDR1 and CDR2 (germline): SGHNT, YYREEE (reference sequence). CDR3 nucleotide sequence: TGTGCCAGCAGCATCGATACAGCGGGAGCCAATGAGCAGTTCTTC. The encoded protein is CASSIDTAGANEQFF.

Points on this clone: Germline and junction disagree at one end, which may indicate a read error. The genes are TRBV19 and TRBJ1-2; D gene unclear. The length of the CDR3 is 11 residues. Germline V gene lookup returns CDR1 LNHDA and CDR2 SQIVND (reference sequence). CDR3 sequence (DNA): TGTGCCAGTAGTATAGGAGGTAGAATCAGCTTC. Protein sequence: CASSIGGRISF.

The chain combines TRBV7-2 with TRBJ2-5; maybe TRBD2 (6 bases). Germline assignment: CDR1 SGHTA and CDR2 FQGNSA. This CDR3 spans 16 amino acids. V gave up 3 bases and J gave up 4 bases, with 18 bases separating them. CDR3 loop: CASSFLWWGVGETQYF. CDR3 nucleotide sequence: TGTGCCAGCAGCTTCCTTTGGTGGGGGGTGGGAGAGACCCAGTACTTC.

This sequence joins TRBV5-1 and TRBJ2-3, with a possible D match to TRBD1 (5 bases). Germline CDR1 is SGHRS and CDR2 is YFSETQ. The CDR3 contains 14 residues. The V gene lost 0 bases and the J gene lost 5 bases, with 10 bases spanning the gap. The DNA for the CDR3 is TGCGCCAGCAGCTTGGCCGACAGAATAGATACGCAGTATTTT. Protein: CASSLADRIDTQYF.

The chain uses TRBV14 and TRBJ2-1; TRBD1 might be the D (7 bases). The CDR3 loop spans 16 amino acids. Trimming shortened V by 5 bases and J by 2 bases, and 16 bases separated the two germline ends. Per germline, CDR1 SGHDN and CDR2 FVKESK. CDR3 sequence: CASSAGGRTTYNEQFF. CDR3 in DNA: TGTGCCAGCAGCGCAGGGGGGCGGACTACCTACAATGAGCAGTTCTTC.

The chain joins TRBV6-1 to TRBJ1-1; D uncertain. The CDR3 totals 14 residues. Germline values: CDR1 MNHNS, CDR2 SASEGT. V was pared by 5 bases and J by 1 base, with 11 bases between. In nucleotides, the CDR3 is TGTGCCAGCAGTTATGCAGGCCCGAACACTGAAGCTTTCTTT. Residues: CASSYAGPNTEAFF.